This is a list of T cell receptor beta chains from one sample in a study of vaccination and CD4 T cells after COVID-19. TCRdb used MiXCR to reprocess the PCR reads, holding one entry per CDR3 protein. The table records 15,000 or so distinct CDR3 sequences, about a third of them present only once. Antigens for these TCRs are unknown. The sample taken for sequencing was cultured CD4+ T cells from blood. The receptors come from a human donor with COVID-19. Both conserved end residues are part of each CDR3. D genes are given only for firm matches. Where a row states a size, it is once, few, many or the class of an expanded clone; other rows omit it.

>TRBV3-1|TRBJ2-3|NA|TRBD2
TGTGCCAGCAGCCAAGTTAGCGGGGGGGTCACAGATACGCAGTATTTT
CASSQVSGGVTDTQYF
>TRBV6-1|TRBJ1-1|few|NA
TGTGCCAGCAGGCAGAAGGGGAACACTGAAGCTTTCTTT
CASRQKGNTEAFF
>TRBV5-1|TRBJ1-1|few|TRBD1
TGCGCCAGCAGCCTCGACAGGGGAATGGGTGGTGAAGCTTTCTTT
CASSLDRGMGGEAFF
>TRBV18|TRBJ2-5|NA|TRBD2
TGTGCCAGCTCACCACGGCGGGGGGAAGAGACCCAGTACTTC
CASSPRRGEETQYF
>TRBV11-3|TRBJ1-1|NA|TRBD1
TGTGCCAGCAGCAACCGACAGGGAGACACTGAAGCTTTCTTT
CASSNRQGDTEAFF
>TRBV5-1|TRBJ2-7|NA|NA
TGCGCCAGCAGCTTGGATAGGTTCTTAGGGTCCTACGAGCAGTACTTC
CASSLDRFLGSYEQYF
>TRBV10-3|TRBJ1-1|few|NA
TGTGCCATCAGGGATCGGTTTTTTACTGAAGCTTTCTTT
CAIRDRFFTEAFF
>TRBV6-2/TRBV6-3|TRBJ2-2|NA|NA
TGTGCCAGCAGTTACGGGGGACGCTTGGGGGGGAACACCGGGGAGCTGTTTTTT
CASSYGGRLGGNTGELFF
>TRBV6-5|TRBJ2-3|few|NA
TGTGCCAGCAGTTTACAGGACTTCCGCACAGATACGCAGTATTTT
CASSLQDFRTDTQYF
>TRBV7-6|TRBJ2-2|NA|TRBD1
TGTGCCACTCTCTCAAACCCAGGACAGGGGGCGCGCACCGGGGAGCTGTTTTTT
CATLSNPGQGARTGELFF
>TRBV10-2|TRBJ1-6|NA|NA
TGCGCCAGCAGAACAGGTTCTAATTCACCCCTCCACTTT
CASRTGSNSPLHF
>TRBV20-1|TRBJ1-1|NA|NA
TGCAGTGCTAGAATCGGGGCTGAAGCTTTCTTT
CSARIGAEAFF
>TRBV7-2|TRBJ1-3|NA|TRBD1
TGTGCCAGCAGCTTGAAACAGGGGGGTAACACCATATATTTT
CASSLKQGGNTIYF
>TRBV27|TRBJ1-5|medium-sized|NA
TGTGCCAGCAGTGGAGGGTATAGCAATCAGCCCCAGCATTTT
CASSGGYSNQPQHF
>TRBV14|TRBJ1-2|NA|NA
TGTGCCAGCAGCCAAGCAGGAACAGGCCCGTGGGCTGGCTACACCTTC
CASSQAGTGPWAGYTF
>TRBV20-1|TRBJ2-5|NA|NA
TGCAGTGCTAGAGGGGTTTTGCTGCAAGAGACCCAGTACTTC
CSARGVLLQETQYF
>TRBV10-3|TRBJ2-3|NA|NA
TGTGCCATCAGTGATGGGAGTCCAGATACGCAGTATTTT
CAISDGSPDTQYF
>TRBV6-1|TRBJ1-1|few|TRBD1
TGTGCCAGCAGTGACGTCCCGGGACAGGGGTTTGCCGGCACTGAAGCTTTCTTT
CASSDVPGQGFAGTEAFF
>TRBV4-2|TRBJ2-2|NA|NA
TGTGCCAGCAGCCGCGGCGGTGGGGCCACCACCGGGGAGCTGTTTTTT
CASSRGGGATTGELFF
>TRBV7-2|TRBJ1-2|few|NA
TGTGCCAGCACAAAACCGGGGGCCTATGGCTACACCTTC
CASTKPGAYGYTF
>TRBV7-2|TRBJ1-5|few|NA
TGTGCCAGCAGCCAAGTGGGAAGCAATCAGCCCCAGCATTTT
CASSQVGSNQPQHF
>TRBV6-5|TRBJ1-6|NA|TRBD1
TGTGCCAGCAGTTACGACAGGGCCAATTCACCCCTCCACTTT
CASSYDRANSPLHF
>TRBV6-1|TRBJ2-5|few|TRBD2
TGTGCCAGCAGTGAAGCGGGCGCAGGGAGGGGGACCCAGTACTTC
CASSEAGAGRGTQYF
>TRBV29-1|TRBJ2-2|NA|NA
TGCAGCGTTGGCGACACCGGGGAGCTGTTTTTT
CSVGDTGELFF
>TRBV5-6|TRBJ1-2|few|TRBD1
TGTGCCAGCACCTATCAGGGGGTCTATGGCTACACCTTC
CASTYQGVYGYTF
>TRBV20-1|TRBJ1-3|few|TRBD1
TGCAGTGCTAGCGACAGGGGGGAAGGAAACACCATATATTTT
CSASDRGEGNTIYF
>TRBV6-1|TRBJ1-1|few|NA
TGTGCCGCCCGAGCGCAGGGCGGGGTGAAAGCTTTCTTT
CAARAQGGVKAFF
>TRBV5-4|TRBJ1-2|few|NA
TGTGCCAGCAGCCCCCGCGGAAACTATGGCTACACCTTC
CASSPRGNYGYTF
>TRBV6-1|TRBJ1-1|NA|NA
TGTGCCAGCCTGCAAGGAGGGCTTGGGAACACTGAAGCTTTCTTT
CASLQGGLGNTEAFF